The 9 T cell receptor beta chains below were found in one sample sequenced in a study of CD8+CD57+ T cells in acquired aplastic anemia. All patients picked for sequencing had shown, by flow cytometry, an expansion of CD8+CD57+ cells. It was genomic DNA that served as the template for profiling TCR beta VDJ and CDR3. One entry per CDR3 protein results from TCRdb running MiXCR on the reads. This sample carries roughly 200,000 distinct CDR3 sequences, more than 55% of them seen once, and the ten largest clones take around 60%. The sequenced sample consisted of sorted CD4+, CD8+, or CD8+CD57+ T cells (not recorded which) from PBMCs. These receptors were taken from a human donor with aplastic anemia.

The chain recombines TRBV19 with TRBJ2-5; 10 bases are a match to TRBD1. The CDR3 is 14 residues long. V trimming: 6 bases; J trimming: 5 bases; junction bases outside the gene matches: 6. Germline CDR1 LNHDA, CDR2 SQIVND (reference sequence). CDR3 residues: CASRKTGGKETQYF. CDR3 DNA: TGTGCCAGTAGGAAGACAGGGGGCAAGGAGACCCAGTACTTC.

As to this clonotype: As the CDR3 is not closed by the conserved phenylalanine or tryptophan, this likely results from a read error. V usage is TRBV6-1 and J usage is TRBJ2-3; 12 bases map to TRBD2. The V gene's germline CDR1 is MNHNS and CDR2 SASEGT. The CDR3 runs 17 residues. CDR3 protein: CASKTGGLAGPTDTQYS. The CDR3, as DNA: TGTGCTAGCAAGACTGGAGGACTAGCGGGGCCCACAGATACGCAGTATTCT.

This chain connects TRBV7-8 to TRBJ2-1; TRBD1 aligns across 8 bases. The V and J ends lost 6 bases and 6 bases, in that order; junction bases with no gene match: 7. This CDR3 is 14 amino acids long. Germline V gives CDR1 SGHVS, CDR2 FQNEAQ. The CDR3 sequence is CASSARGQANEQFF. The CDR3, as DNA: TGTGCCAGCAGTGCCCGGGGACAGGCCAATGAGCAGTTCTTC.

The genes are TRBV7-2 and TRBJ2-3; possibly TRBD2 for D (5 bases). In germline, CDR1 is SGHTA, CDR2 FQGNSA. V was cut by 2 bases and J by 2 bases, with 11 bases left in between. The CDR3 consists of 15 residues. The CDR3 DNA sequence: TGTGCCAGCAGCTTATGGGTGGGAGCCACAGATACGCAGTATTTT. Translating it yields CASSLWVGATDTQYF.

CDR3 nucleotides: TGTGCCAGCAGCTTATGGGGTGGGGAGGACAATGAGCAGTACTTC. This gives the protein CASSLWGGEDNEQYF. The chain uses TRBV7-9 and TRBJ2-7, with D perhaps matching TRBD2 (6 bases). Germline V gives CDR1 SEHNR, CDR2 FQNEAQ (reference sequence). This CDR3 contains 15 residues. The ends were cut back, 2 bases at V and 7 bases at J, with 18 bases in the middle.

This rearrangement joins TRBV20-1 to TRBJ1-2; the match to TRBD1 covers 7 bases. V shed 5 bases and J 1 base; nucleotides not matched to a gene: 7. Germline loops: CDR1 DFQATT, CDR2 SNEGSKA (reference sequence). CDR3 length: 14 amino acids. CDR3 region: CSAWTDRDNYGYTF. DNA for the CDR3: TGCAGTGCTTGGACCGACAGGGATAACTATGGCTACACCTTC.

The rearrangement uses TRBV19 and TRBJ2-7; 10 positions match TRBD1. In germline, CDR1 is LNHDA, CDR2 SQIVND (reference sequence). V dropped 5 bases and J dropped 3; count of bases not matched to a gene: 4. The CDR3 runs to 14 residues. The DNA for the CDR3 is TGTGCCAGTAGTCCGGGACAGGGGTTCTACGAGCAGTACTTC. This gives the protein CASSPGQGFYEQYF.

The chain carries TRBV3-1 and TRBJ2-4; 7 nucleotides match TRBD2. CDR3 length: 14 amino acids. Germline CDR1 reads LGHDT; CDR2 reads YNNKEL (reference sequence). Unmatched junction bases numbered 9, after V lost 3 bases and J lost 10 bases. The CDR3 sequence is CASSQKDGTNIQYF. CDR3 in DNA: TGTGCCAGCAGCCAGAAAGACGGGACTAATATTCAGTACTTC.

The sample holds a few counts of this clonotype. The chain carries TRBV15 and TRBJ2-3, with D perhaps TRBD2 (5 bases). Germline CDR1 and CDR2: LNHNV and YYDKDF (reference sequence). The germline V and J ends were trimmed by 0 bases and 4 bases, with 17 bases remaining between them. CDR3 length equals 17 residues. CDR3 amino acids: CATSRDQLVGFSDTQYF. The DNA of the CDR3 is TGTGCCACCAGCAGAGATCAACTAGTTGGGTTTTCAGATACGCAGTATTTT.